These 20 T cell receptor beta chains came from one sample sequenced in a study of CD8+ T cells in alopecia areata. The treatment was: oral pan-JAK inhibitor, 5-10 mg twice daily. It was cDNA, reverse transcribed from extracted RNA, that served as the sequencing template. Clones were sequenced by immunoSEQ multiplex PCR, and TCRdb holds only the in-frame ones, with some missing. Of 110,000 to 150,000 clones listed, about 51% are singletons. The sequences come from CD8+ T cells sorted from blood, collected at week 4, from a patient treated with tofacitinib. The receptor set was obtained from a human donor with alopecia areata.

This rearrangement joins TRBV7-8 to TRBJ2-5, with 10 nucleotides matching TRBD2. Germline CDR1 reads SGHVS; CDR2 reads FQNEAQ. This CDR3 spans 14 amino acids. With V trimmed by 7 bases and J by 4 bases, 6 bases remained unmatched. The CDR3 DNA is TGTGCCAGCATGGCTAGCGGGGGTGGAGAGACCCAGTACTTC. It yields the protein CASMASGGGETQYF.

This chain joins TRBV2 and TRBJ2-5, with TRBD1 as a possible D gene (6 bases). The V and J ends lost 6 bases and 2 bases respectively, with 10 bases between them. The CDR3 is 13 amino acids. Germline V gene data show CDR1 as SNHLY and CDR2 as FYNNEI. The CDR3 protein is CASRRDTQETQYF. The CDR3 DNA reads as TGTGCCAGCAGACGGGACACTCAAGAGACCCAGTACTTC.

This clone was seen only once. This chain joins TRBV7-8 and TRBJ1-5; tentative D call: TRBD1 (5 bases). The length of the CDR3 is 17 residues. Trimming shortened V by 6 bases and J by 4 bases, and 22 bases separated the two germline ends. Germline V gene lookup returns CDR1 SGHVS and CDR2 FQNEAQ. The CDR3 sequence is CASSPARGFGANQPQHF. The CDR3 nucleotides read TGTGCCAGCAGTCCCGCACGGGGTTTTGGGGCAAATCAGCCCCAGCATTTT.

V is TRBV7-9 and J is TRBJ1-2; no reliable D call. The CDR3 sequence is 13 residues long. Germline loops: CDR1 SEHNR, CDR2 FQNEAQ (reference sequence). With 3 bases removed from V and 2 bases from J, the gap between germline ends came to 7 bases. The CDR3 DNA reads TGTGCCAGCAGCTTCGACTCAAACTATGGCTACACCTTC. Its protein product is CASSFDSNYGYTF.

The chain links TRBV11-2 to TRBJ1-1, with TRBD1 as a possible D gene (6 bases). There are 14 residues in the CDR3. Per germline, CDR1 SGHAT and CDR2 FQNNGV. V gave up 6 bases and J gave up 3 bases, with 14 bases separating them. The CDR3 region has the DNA TGTGCCAGCAGTTCGACAGGTACCTACACTGAAGCTTTCTTT. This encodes CASSSTGTYTEAFF. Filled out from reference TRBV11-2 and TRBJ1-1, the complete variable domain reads EAGVAQSPRYKIIEKRQSVAFWCNPISGHATLYWYQQILGQGPKLLIQFQNNGVVDDSQLPKDRFSAERLKGVDSTLKIQPAKLEDSAVYLCASSSTGTYTEAFFGQGTRLTVV.

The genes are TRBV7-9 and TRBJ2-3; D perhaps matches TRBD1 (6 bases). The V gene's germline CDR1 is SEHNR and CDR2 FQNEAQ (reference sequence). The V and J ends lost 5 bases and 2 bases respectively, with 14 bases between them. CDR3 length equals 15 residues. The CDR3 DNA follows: TGTGCCAGCAGCCCAGGGGATGCGGCCACAGATACGCAGTATTTT. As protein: CASSPGDAATDTQYF.

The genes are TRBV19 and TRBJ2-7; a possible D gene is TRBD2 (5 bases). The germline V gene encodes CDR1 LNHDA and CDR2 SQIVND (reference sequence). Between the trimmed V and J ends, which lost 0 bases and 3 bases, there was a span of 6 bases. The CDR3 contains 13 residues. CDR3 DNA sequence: TGTGCCAGTAGTATAGATCGGGACTACGAGCAGTACTTC. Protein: CASSIDRDYEQYF. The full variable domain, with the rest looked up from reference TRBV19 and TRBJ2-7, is DGGITQSPKYLFRKEGQNVTLSCEQNLNHDAMYWYRQDPGQGLRLIYYSQIVNDFQKGDIAEGYSVSREKKESFPLTVTSAQKNPTAFYLCASSIDRDYEQYFGPGTRLTVT.

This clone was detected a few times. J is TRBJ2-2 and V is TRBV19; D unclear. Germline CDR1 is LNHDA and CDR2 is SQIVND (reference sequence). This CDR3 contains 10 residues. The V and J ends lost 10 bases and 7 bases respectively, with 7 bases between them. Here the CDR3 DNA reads TGTGCCACCTTCAGCGGGGAGCTGTTTTTT. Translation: CATFSGELFF.

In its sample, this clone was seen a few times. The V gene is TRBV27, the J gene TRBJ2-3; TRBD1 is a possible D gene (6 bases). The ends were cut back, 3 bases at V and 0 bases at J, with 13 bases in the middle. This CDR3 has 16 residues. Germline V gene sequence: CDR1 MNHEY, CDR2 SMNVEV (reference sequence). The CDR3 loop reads CASSFQPGDSTDTQYF. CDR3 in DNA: TGTGCCAGCAGTTTCCAACCAGGGGATAGCACAGATACGCAGTATTTT.

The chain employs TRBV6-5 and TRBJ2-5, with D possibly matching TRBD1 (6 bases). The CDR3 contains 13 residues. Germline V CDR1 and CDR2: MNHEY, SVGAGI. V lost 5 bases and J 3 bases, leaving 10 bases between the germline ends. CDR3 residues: CASSTRDKETQYF. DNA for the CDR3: TGTGCCAGCAGTACCCGGGACAAAGAGACCCAGTACTTC.

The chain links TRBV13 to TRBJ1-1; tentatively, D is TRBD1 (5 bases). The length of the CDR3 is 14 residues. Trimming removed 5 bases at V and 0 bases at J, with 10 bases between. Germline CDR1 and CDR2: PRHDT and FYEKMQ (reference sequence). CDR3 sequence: CASSTQGLNTEAFF. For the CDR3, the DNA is TGTGCCAGCAGCACTCAGGGACTGAACACTGAAGCTTTCTTT.

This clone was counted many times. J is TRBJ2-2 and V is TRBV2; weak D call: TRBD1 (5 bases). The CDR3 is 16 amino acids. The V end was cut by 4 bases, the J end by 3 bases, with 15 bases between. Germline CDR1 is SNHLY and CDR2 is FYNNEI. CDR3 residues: CASSGIRAPDTGELFF. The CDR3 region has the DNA TGTGCCAGCAGTGGGATCAGGGCGCCGGACACCGGGGAGCTGTTTTTT.

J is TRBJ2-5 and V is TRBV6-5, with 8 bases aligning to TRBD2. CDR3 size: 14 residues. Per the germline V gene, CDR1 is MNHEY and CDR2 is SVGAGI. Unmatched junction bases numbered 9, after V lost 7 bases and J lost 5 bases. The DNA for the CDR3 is TGTGCCAGCACCCACGTTGGCGGGGGGGAGACCCAGTACTTC. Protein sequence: CASTHVGGGETQYF.

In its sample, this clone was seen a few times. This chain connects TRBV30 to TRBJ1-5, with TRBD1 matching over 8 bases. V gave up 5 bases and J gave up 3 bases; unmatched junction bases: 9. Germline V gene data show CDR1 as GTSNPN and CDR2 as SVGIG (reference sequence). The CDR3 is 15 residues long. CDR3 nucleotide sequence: TGTGCCTGGGATTTTGGACAGGGCACCAATCAGCCCCAGCATTTT. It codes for CAWDFGQGTNQPQHF.

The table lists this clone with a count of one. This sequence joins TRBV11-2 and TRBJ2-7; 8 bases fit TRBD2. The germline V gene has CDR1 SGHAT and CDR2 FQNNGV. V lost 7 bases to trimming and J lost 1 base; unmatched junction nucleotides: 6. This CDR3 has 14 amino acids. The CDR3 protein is CASTWASGSYEQYF. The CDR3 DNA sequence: TGTGCCAGCACCTGGGCTAGCGGGTCCTACGAGCAGTACTTC.

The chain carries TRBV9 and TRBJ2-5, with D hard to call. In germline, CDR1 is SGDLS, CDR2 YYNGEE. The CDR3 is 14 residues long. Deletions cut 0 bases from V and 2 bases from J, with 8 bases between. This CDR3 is CASSVVATQETQYF. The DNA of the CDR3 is TGTGCCAGCAGCGTAGTAGCAACTCAAGAGACCCAGTACTTC. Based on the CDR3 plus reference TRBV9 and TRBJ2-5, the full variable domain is DSGVTQTPKHLITATGQRVTLRCSPRSGDLSVYWYQQSLDQGLQFLIQYYNGEERAKGNILERFSAQQFPDLHSELNLSSLELGDSALYFCASSVVATQETQYFGPGTRLLVL.

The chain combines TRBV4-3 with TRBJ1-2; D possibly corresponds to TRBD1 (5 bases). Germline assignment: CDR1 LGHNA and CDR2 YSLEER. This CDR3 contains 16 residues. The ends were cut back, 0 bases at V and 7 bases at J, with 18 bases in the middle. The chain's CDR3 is CASSQDLRQGIGGYTF. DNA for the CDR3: TGCGCCAGCAGCCAAGATTTGAGGCAGGGAATAGGTGGCTACACCTTC.

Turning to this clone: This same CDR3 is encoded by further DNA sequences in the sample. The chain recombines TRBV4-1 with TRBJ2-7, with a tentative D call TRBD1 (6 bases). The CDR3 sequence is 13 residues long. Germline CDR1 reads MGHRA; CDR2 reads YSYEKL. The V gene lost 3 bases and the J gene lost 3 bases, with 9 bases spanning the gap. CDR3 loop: CASSHRGGYEQYF. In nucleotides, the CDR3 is TGCGCCAGCAGCCACAGGGGTGGCTACGAGCAGTACTTC.

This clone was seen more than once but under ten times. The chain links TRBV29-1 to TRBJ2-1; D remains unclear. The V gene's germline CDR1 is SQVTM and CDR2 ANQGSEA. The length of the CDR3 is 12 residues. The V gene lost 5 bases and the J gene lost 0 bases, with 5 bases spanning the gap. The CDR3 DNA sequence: TGCAGCGTTCTTAGCTCCTACAATGAGCAGTTCTTC. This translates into CSVLSSYNEQFF.

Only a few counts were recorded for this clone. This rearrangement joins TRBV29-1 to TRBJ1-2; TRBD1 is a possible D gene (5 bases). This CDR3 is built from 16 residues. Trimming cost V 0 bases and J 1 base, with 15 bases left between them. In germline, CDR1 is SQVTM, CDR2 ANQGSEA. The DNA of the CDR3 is TGCAGCGTTGAAGATCCTCGAAACAGGCGTAACTATGGCTACACCTTC. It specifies CSVEDPRNRRNYGYTF. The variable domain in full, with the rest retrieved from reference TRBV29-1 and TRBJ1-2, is SAVISQKPSRDICQRGTSLTIQCQVDSQVTMMFWYRQQPGQSLTLIATANQGSEATYESGFVIDKFPISRPNLTFSTLTVSNMSPEDSSIYLCSVEDPRNRRNYGYTFGSGTRLTVV.